Following are 15 T cell receptor beta chains from one sample sequenced in a study of blood T cell repertoires in COVID-19 (dated by TCRdb to the early 2020s). The library was built by means of the immunoSEQ multiplex PCR assay. Entries here come from immuneACCESS through TCRdb and include only in-frame sequences with V and J called. Some clones fail to appear in such tables; in the studies checked, an unresolved V gene covers under half of the shortfall, and the cause of the remainder is unknown. Present in this sample are 150,000 to 200,000 clones, about 85% of which were seen just once. The ten largest clones add up to around a fifth of the sample. The sequenced sample consisted of peripheral blood. These receptors were collected from a man aged 55 to 70 with active or convalescent COVID-19.

A single count supports this clone. Other nucleotide sequences in the sample specify the same CDR3. V gene TRBV29-1 combines with J gene TRBJ2-5, with D possibly being TRBD2 (5 bases). The ends were cut back, 7 bases at V and 2 bases at J, with 11 bases in the middle. CDR1 and CDR2 from the germline V gene are SQVTM and ANQGSEA. CDR3 length: 12 residues. CDR3 sequence reads: CSGRRGQETQYF. The DNA of the CDR3 is TGCAGCGGGCGGCGAGGGCAAGAGACCCAGTACTTC.

The J gene is TRBJ1-5, the V gene TRBV5-6; 8 positions agree with TRBD1. The V segment lost 4 bases and the J segment 3 bases; nucleotides outside the gene matches: 9. This CDR3 comprises 16 residues. Germline V gives CDR1 SGHDT, CDR2 YYEEEE. The DNA of the CDR3 is TGTGCCAGCAGCGCCGCAGGGGGCCGGAACAATCAGCCCCAGCATTTT. Translation: CASSAAGGRNNQPQHF.

The chain joins TRBV6-1 to TRBJ2-7, with D possibly TRBD1 on 6 matching bases. Per germline, CDR1 MNHNS and CDR2 SASEGT. The CDR3 is 15 amino acids. With 3 bases removed from V and 2 bases from J, the gap between germline ends came to 14 bases. The CDR3 nucleotides read TGTGCCAGCAGTGACCCTTACAGGGAAACCTACGAGCAGTACTTC. Its translation: CASSDPYRETYEQYF.

This CDR3 is CASSRTSGGNEQYF. DNA for the CDR3: TGTGCCAGCAGCCGGACTAGCGGGGGGAACGAGCAGTACTTC. This chain uses TRBV13 with TRBJ2-7, with 14 bases lining up with TRBD2. CDR1 and CDR2 from the germline V gene are PRHDT and FYEKMQ (reference sequence). This CDR3 is built from 14 residues. The V segment lost 5 bases and the J segment 5 bases; nucleotides outside the gene matches: 2.

The chain is built from TRBV7-6 and TRBJ2-1; 15 bases are shared with TRBD2. V was clipped by 2 bases and J by 8 bases; unmatched bases: 7. CDR3 length: 17 residues. Germline V gene lookup returns CDR1 SGHVS and CDR2 FNYEAQ. This CDR3 is CASSLTPGLAGGDEQFF. The CDR3 DNA reads TGTGCCAGCAGCTTAACCCCGGGACTAGCGGGGGGCGATGAGCAGTTCTTC.

V and J are TRBV18 and TRBJ1-5; the match to TRBD1 covers 7 bases. This CDR3 has 16 residues. Germline values: CDR1 KGHSH, CDR2 LQKENI. The V and J ends lost 1 base and 3 bases, in that order; junction bases with no gene match: 6. The CDR3 DNA reads as TGTGCCAGCTCACCACGACAGGGATTTGACAATCAGCCCCAGCATTTT. Translation gives CASSPRQGFDNQPQHF.

This CDR3 reads CASSSQGGPYEQYF. The CDR3 DNA is TGTGCCAGCAGCTCCCAGGGGGGTCCCTACGAGCAGTACTTC. This chain connects TRBV3-1 (or the pseudogene TRBV3-2) to TRBJ2-7; D is perhaps TRBD1 (7 bases). This CDR3 is 14 amino acids long. V shed 5 bases and J shed 2 bases, with 13 bases lying between them. CDR1 and CDR2 from the germline V gene are LGHDT and YNNKEL (reference sequence).

V usage is TRBV5-1 and J usage is TRBJ2-2, with TRBD2 matching 7 bases. Germline values: CDR1 SGHRS, CDR2 YFSETQ. The junction had 5 bases not matched to a gene; V was cut back by 2 bases and J by 7 bases. The CDR3 has 14 amino acids. The CDR3 reads CASSFVRGDGELFF. CDR3 in DNA: TGCGCCAGCAGCTTTGTCCGGGGGGACGGGGAGCTGTTTTTT.

The CDR3 nucleotides read TGTGCCAGCAGGGCATATTATTCTGGGCCCAACACTGAAGCTTTCTTT. Protein product: CASRAYYSGPNTEAFF. The chain couples TRBV2 to TRBJ1-1; no definite D call. CDR3 length equals 16 residues. With 6 bases removed from V and 2 bases from J, the gap between germline ends came to 19 bases. The germline gives CDR1 SNHLY, CDR2 FYNNEI.

V gene TRBV5-1 combines with J gene TRBJ1-5; possible D gene TRBD1, 5 bases. V gave up 3 bases and J gave up 4 bases, with 23 bases separating them. The CDR3 loop spans 18 amino acids. The germline CDR1 and CDR2 sequences are SGHRS and YFSETQ. The DNA of the CDR3 is TGCGCCAGCAGCTCTTTACCCTGGTACAGGCGAGGTAATCAGCCCCAGCATTTT. Encoded protein: CASSSLPWYRRGNQPQHF. Variable domain in full (rest from reference TRBV5-1 and TRBJ1-5): KAGVTQTPRYLIKTRGQQVTLSCSPISGHRSVSWYQQTPGQGLQFLFEYFSETQRNKGNFPGRFSGRQFSNSRSEMNVSTLELGDSALYLCASSSLPWYRRGNQPQHFGDGTRLSIL.

The chain uses TRBV4-2 and TRBJ1-6, with D possibly being TRBD1 (5 bases). The CDR3 has 15 residues. Germline V gene data show CDR1 as LGHNA and CDR2 as YNFKEQ. V lost 1 base and J 9 bases, leaving 13 bases between the germline ends. The CDR3 nucleotides read TGTGCCAGCAGCCAAGGGGAGGGGATGAGTTCACCCCTCCACTTT. Translating it yields CASSQGEGMSSPLHF.

This chain connects TRBV24-1 to TRBJ2-3; D unresolved. The V end was cut by 3 bases, the J end by 2 bases, with 11 bases between. This CDR3 contains 15 residues. The germline V gene encodes CDR1 KGHDR and CDR2 SFDVKD. DNA of the CDR3: TGTGCCACCAGTGATCCCGGTCCCCACACAGATACGCAGTATTTT. This translates into CATSDPGPHTDTQYF.

The V call is TRBV6-6, the J call TRBJ1-3, with D perhaps matching TRBD1 (6 bases). Germline CDR1 and CDR2: MNHNY and SVGAGI (reference sequence). The CDR3 length is 15 residues. The germline V and J ends were trimmed by 2 bases and 4 bases, with 12 bases remaining between them. CDR3 DNA sequence: TGTGCCAGCAGTTACGGGATAGGGGGAGGAAACACCATATATTTT. Its protein product is CASSYGIGGGNTIYF.

This chain uses TRBV6-5 with TRBJ2-2, with a weak D call TRBD2 (5 bases). The length of the CDR3 is 15 residues. Germline CDR1 reads MNHEY; CDR2 reads SVGAGI. Trimming pared 6 bases from V and 6 bases from J, leaving 17 bases between. The CDR3 coding sequence is TGTGCCAGCAGCCCCACCGAGGGTGGGGCCGGGGAGCTGTTTTTT. Residues: CASSPTEGGAGELFF.

In regard to this clone: Additional DNA sequences in this sample encode the identical CDR3. The genes are TRBV7-9 and TRBJ1-3; D remains unclear. The V gene lost 6 bases and the J gene lost 0 bases, with 6 bases spanning the gap. The CDR3 covers 13 residues. Germline V gene lookup returns CDR1 SEHNR and CDR2 FQNEAQ (reference sequence). The DNA of the CDR3 is TGTGCCAGCAGTCTCCCCTCTGGAAACACCATATATTTT. Its protein product is CASSLPSGNTIYF.